This is a list of T cell receptor beta chains from one sample in a study of Ad26.COV2.S vaccination and SARS-CoV-2 variants. Using immunoSEQ multiplex PCR, the repertoire was profiled, and TCRdb retains in-frame clones only, with some absent. The sample lists roughly 420,000 clones, 85% to 90% occurring once. Sequenced material: peripheral blood, taken in a trial of Ad26.COV2.S vaccine versus placebo. The receptors shown here come from a person aged 18-60 years who received the Ad26.COV2.S COVID-19 vaccine or a placebo. The CDR3 runs from the conserved cysteine through the conserved F or W. The order of the fields is J gene, V gene, D gene, clone size, CDR3 DNA, CDR3 protein. The D gene is left open where the match is weak. The listing skips clone size in some rows; elsewhere it reads once, few, many or a size class.

j_gene: TRBJ2-6
v_gene: TRBV27
d_gene: TRBD1
abundance: .
CDR3nt: TGTGCCAGCAGCCACCACAGGGGGAGGGGGGCCAACGTCCTGACTTTC
CDR3aa: CASSHHRGRGANVLTF

j_gene: TRBJ1-1
v_gene: TRBV9
d_gene: .
abundance: .
CDR3nt: TGTGCCAGCAGCGCCGGAGGGGAGAGTAACACTGAAGCTTTCTTT
CDR3aa: CASSAGGESNTEAFF

j_gene: TRBJ1-2
v_gene: TRBV15
d_gene: .
abundance: few
CDR3nt: TGTGCCACCAGCAGAATCGATCCGGGGCCTTATGGCTACACCTTC
CDR3aa: CATSRIDPGPYGYTF

j_gene: TRBJ2-1
v_gene: TRBV10-3
d_gene: TRBD2
abundance: .
CDR3nt: TGTGCCATCAGTGAGTCCGAGGGACTAGCGGCGAGCAATGAGCAGTTCTTC
CDR3aa: CAISESEGLAASNEQFF

j_gene: TRBJ1-2
v_gene: TRBV3-1/TRBV3-2
d_gene: .
abundance: few
CDR3nt: TGTGCCAGCAGCCAAGGGCCAACTGCTAACTATGGCTACACCTTC
CDR3aa: CASSQGPTANYGYTF

j_gene: TRBJ2-1
v_gene: TRBV15
d_gene: .
abundance: .
CDR3nt: TGTGCCACCAGCAGAGGAACCGACATTCTCAATGAGCAGTTCTTC
CDR3aa: CATSRGTDILNEQFF

j_gene: TRBJ2-1
v_gene: TRBV27
d_gene: .
abundance: once
CDR3nt: TGTGCCAGCAGTCCAACTCTTGGGGCCTACAATGAGCAGTTCTTC
CDR3aa: CASSPTLGAYNEQFF

j_gene: TRBJ1-5
v_gene: TRBV7-8
d_gene: .
abundance: .
CDR3nt: TGTGCCAGCAGCTTAGGGGGGCAGGGTGGCAATCAGCCCCAGCATTTT
CDR3aa: CASSLGGQGGNQPQHF

j_gene: TRBJ1-2
v_gene: TRBV6-5
d_gene: .
abundance: once
CDR3nt: TGTGCCAGCAGCTCAGGCTGGAGGGGCTATGGCTACACCTTC
CDR3aa: CASSSGWRGYGYTF

j_gene: TRBJ2-1
v_gene: TRBV5-4
d_gene: .
abundance: .
CDR3nt: TGTGCCGCCTCGGAGGGCTCCTACAATGAGCAGTTCTTC
CDR3aa: CAASEGSYNEQFF

j_gene: TRBJ1-2
v_gene: TRBV3-1/TRBV3-2
d_gene: .
abundance: .
CDR3nt: TGTGCCAGCAGTCTGTCGACGGTTTATGGCTACACCTTC
CDR3aa: CASSLSTVYGYTF

j_gene: TRBJ2-1
v_gene: TRBV9
d_gene: TRBD2
abundance: .
CDR3nt: TGTGCCAGCAGCCGCACCCCTGCTAGCGGGGAGCAGTTCTTC
CDR3aa: CASSRTPASGEQFF

j_gene: TRBJ1-1
v_gene: TRBV2
d_gene: .
abundance: .
CDR3nt: TGTGCCAGCAATGGGGGCCGTACTGAAGCTTTCTTT
CDR3aa: CASNGGRTEAFF

j_gene: TRBJ2-1
v_gene: TRBV11-3
d_gene: .
abundance: .
CDR3nt: TGTGCCAGCAGCTTAGGTGCGGGCCGTGACAATGAGCAGTTCTTC
CDR3aa: CASSLGAGRDNEQFF

j_gene: TRBJ1-2
v_gene: TRBV19
d_gene: .
abundance: .
CDR3nt: TGTGCCAGTAGTACCTCGCCCGGGGGCCTCTATGGCTACACCTTC
CDR3aa: CASSTSPGGLYGYTF

j_gene: TRBJ2-2
v_gene: TRBV7-9
d_gene: .
abundance: .
CDR3nt: TGTGCCAGCAGCCCTAATGTGGGTTCCGGGGAGCTGTTTTTT
CDR3aa: CASSPNVGSGELFF

j_gene: TRBJ2-2
v_gene: TRBV7-3
d_gene: .
abundance: .
CDR3nt: TGTGCCAGCAGCTTAGGAAGAGCAAACACCGGGGAGCTGTTTTTT
CDR3aa: CASSLGRANTGELFF

j_gene: TRBJ1-1
v_gene: TRBV7-9
d_gene: TRBD1
abundance: .
CDR3nt: TGTGCCAGCGGATCAGGGGGCACTGAAGCTTTCTTT
CDR3aa: CASGSGGTEAFF

j_gene: TRBJ1-1
v_gene: TRBV6-2/TRBV6-3
d_gene: .
abundance: .
CDR3nt: TGTGCCAGCAGTTACTCGTTCTGGAGGTCTGAAGCTTTCTTT
CDR3aa: CASSYSFWRSEAFF

j_gene: TRBJ1-6
v_gene: TRBV6-2/TRBV6-3
d_gene: TRBD1
abundance: .
CDR3nt: TGTGCCAGCAGTTACTGGACAGGGTCGAGTGCACCCCTCCACTTT
CDR3aa: CASSYWTGSSAPLHF

j_gene: TRBJ1-1
v_gene: TRBV9
d_gene: .
abundance: .
CDR3nt: TGTGCCAGCAGCACCCCGGAGTCGGGGGTCGGCGCTTTCTTT
CDR3aa: CASSTPESGVGAFF

j_gene: TRBJ2-5
v_gene: TRBV7-9
d_gene: .
abundance: .
CDR3nt: TGTGCCAGCAGCTTGACGAGCTACCAAGAGACCCAGTACTTC
CDR3aa: CASSLTSYQETQYF

j_gene: TRBJ2-1
v_gene: TRBV10-2
d_gene: TRBD2
abundance: .
CDR3nt: TGCGCCAGCAGTGTTCTGGCCTCTAGCGGGATGGGGGAGCAGTTCTTC
CDR3aa: CASSVLASSGMGEQFF

j_gene: TRBJ1-1
v_gene: TRBV7-9
d_gene: .
abundance: .
CDR3nt: TGTGCCAACCCGACAGGTCGAAAACCCACTGACAAGAACACTGAAGCTTTCTTT
CDR3aa: CANPTGRKPTDKNTEAFF

j_gene: TRBJ1-6
v_gene: TRBV5-1
d_gene: .
abundance: .
CDR3nt: TGCGCCAGCAGCTCGGACTTTTGGTCACGCGGAGATTCACCCCTCCACTTT
CDR3aa: CASSSDFWSRGDSPLHF

j_gene: TRBJ2-1
v_gene: TRBV5-1
d_gene: TRBD2
abundance: .
CDR3nt: TGCGCCAGCAGCTTTTCCGCGGGGGGTTACAATGAGCAGTTCTTC
CDR3aa: CASSFSAGGYNEQFF

j_gene: TRBJ2-3
v_gene: TRBV5-1
d_gene: .
abundance: .
CDR3nt: TGCGCCAGCAGCCTGATCCCCGCAGATACGCAGTATTTT
CDR3aa: CASSLIPADTQYF

j_gene: TRBJ2-1
v_gene: TRBV5-1
d_gene: .
abundance: .
CDR3nt: TGCGCCAGCAGCCCAAGTCCCGGCAGTGAGCAGTTCTTC
CDR3aa: CASSPSPGSEQFF

j_gene: TRBJ1-5
v_gene: TRBV27
d_gene: .
abundance: .
CDR3nt: TGTGCCAGCAGTCGGGGACGGTTCAATCAGCCCCAGCATTTT
CDR3aa: CASSRGRFNQPQHF